This T cell receptor beta chain was captured in a study of blood T cell repertoires in COVID-19. Across the study: Both acute and convalescent COVID-19 samples were obtained from the United States, Italy and Spain.

Original methodology: Estimated nucleated cell counts came from reference gene primer amplification. Clones were read by immunoSEQ multiplex PCR, and TCRdb kept only the in-frame ones, dropping some. Clonal size and the V and J genes are those of that table, whereas D and trimming came from the DNA. Here the sample spans over 70,000 clones, 60% to 85% being singletons. The V gene end was trimmed by 4 bases and the J gene end by 0 bases; junction bases not matched to a gene: 7. In germline, CDR1 is MNHEY, CDR2 SMNVEV (reference sequence). This CDR3 region has 16 residues. This TCR came from a woman aged 80 or over with acute or convalescent COVID-19. The gene calls are TRBV27 and TRBJ2-3, with TRBD2 matching over 7 bases. The material sequenced was peripheral blood. The CDR3 protein is CASSYSPSGSTDTQYF. The CDR3 bases are TGTGCCAGCAGTTACTCTCCTAGCGGTAGCACAGATACGCAGTATTTT.